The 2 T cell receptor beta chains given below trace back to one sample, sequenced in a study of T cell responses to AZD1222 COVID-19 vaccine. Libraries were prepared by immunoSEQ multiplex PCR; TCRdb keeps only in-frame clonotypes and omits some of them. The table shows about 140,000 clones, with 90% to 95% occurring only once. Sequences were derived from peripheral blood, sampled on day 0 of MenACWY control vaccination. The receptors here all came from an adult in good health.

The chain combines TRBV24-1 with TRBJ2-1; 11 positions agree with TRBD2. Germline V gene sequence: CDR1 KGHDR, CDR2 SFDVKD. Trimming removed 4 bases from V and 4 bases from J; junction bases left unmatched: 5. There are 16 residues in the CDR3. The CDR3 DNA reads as TGTGCCACCAGTGAGAGTAGCGGGAGGGGTTACAATGAGCAGTTCTTC. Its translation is CATSESSGRGYNEQFF.

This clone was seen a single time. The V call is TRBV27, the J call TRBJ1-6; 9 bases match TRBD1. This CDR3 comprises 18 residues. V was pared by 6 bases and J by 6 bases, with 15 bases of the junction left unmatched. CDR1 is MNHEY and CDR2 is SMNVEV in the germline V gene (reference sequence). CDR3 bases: TGTGCCAGCAGCCGGCTCGGGACAGGGAGATTTGGTAATTCACCCCTCCACTTT. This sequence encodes CASSRLGTGRFGNSPLHF.